This T cell receptor beta chain was found in a study of post-analysis software for immune sequencing data. Study at large: The cohort encompassed relapsing-remitting, secondary progressive and progressive-relapsing multiple sclerosis disease courses.

About this clonotype itself: Its target is not known.

The CDR3 is 15 residues long. Germline trimming cut 0 bases from V and 4 bases from J; bases unmatched to any gene: 1. Germline lookup yields CDR1 SGDLS and CDR2 YYNGEE. Every TCR beta cDNA library bore unique molecular identifiers. Starting from approximately 0.95 to 9.8 million T cells, the study yielded a few hundred thousand cDNA molecules. TCRdb itself ran the PCR reads through MiXCR, one entry per CDR3 protein. The table records about 820,000 distinct CDR3 sequences, approximately 57% of them present only once. Study findings and constraints: The study found TRBV5-6, TRBV5-1 and TRBV20-1 among five or six TRBV segments more frequent in patients than controls. Clustering by F measure revealed strong co-clustering among samples prepared together in one batch. For normalized Chao1 diversity, multiple sclerosis patients scored significantly lower than controls did.

The TCR comes from a girl aged 10-17 years with multiple sclerosis. The sample comprised blood. V gene TRBV9 combines with J gene TRBJ2-2; 9 bases agree with TRBD2. The CDR3 region is CASSVGSGSTGELFF. Written as DNA, the CDR3 is TGTGCCAGCAGCGTAGGTAGCGGGAGCACCGGGGAGCTGTTTTTT. Filled out from reference TRBV9 and TRBJ2-2, the complete variable domain reads DSGVTQTPKHLITATGQRVTLRCSPRSGDLSVYWYQQSLDQGLQFLIQYYNGEERAKGNILERFSAQQFPDLHSELNLSSLELGDSALYFCASSVGSGSTGELFFGEGSRLTVL.